The rows below give T cell receptor beta chains drawn from one sample of a study of T cell responses to AZD1222 COVID-19 vaccine. Method: immunoSEQ multiplex PCR; TCRdb's copy keeps in-frame clones and lacks some. The sample includes roughly 140,000 clones, about 93% of them seen just once. Sequencing used peripheral blood, obtained on day 0 of AZD1222 vaccination. The source of these receptors is an adult in good health. CDR3s leave out the opening cysteine and the closing phenylalanine or tryptophan.

v_call cdr3_aa
TRBV5-4 ASSLGDRGYQETQY
TRBV14 ASSQVGLGGGPYGYT
TRBV7-2 ASSFSGWEHGYT
TRBV27 ASSLMYRETQY
TRBV19 ATSPGQTYEQY
TRBV7-2 ASSATGEEIYEQY
TRBV19 ASNPGGTNEKLF
TRBV7-9 ASSLETPLSGELF
TRBV4-2 ASSQEIQGGGYT
TRBV11-2 ASGKDRTHSPLH
TRBV18 ASSPDYSGNTIY
TRBV6-5 ASTAAEAQY
TRBV6-6 ASSLGFSSYEQY